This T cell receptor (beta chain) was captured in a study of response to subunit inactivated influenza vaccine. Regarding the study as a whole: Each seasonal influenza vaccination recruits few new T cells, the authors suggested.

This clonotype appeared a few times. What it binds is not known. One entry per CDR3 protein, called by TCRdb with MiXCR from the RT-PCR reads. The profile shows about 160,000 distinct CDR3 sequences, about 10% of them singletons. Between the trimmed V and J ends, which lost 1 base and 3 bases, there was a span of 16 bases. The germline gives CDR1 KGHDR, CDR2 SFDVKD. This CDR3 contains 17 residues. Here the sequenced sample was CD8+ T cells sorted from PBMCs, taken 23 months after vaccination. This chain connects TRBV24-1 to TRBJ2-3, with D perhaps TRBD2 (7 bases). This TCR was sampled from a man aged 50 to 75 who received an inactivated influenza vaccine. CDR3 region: CATSDFGGGLSTDTQYF. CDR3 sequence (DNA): TGTGCCACCAGTGATTTTGGGGGGGGCTTGAGTACAGATACGCAGTATTTT.